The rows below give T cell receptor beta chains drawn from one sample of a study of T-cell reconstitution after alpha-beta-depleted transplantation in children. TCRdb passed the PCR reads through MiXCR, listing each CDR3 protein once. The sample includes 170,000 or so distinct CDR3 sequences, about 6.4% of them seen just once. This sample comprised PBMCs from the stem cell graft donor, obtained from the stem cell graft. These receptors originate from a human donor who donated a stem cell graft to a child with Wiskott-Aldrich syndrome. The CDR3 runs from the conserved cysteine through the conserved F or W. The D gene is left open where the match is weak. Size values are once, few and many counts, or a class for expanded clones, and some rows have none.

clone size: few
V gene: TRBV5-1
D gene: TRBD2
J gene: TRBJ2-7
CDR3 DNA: TGCGCCAGCAGCTTAGGGACTAGTTTTTACGAGCAGTACTTC
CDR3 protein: CASSLGTSFYEQYF

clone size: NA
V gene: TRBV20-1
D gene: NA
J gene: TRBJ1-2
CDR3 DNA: TGCAGTGCTAGGGTCAACCCAGACTATGGCTACACCTTC
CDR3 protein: CSARVNPDYGYTF

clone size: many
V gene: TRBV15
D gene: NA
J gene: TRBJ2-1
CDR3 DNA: TGTGCCACCAGCGGTAGAGGGGCCACCTACAATGAGCAGTTCTTC
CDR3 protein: CATSGRGATYNEQFF

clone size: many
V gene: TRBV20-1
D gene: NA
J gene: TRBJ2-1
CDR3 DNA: TGCAGTGCTCGACGACTAGTATGGTACAATGAGCAGTTCTTC
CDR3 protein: CSARRLVWYNEQFF

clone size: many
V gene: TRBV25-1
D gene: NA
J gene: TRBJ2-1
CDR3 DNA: TGTGCCAGCAGTGAATTAGGGTACAATGAGCAGTTCTTC
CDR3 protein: CASSELGYNEQFF

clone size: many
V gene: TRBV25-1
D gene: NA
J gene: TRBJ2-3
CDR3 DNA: TGTGCCAGCAGTGACCTCGGCGGAGGGGTCACAGATACGCAGTATTTT
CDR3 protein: CASSDLGGGVTDTQYF

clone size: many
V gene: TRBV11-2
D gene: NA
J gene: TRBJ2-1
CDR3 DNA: TGTGCCAGCAGCTTAGTGGCCGGGATTGCCAATGAGCAGTTCTTC
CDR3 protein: CASSLVAGIANEQFF

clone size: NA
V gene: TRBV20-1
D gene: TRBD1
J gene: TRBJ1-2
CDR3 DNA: TGCAGTGCTATAGACCCCCAGGGGGCTGATGGCTACACCTTC
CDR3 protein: CSAIDPQGADGYTF

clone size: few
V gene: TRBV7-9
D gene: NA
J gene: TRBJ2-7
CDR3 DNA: TGTGCCAGCAGCTTACTAGATTCCTTTAGCTCCTACGAGCAGTACTTC
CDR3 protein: CASSLLDSFSSYEQYF

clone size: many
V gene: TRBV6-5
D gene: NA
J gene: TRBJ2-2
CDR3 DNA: TGTGCCAGCAGTTACTGGGGGACCGGGACTCAGACCGGGGAGCTGTTTTTT
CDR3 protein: CASSYWGTGTQTGELFF

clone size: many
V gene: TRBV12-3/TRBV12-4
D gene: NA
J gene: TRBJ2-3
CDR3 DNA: TGTGCCACCAATATCGGGACAGATACGCAGTATTTT
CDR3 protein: CATNIGTDTQYF

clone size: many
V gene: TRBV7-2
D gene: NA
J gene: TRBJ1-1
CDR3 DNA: TGTGCCAGCAGCTTCACAGAGATGAACACTGAAGCTTTCTTT
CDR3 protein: CASSFTEMNTEAFF

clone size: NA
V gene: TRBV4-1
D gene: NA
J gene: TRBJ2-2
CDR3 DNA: TGCGCCAGCAGCCAAGTGGGGCAGGGCTACACCGGGGAGCTGTTTTTT
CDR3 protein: CASSQVGQGYTGELFF

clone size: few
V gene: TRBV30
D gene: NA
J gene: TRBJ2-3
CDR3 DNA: TGTGCCTGGAGTGTCGGGCTTAGCACAGATACGCAGTATTTT
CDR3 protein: CAWSVGLSTDTQYF

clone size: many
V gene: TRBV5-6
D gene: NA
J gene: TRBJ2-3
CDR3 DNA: TGTGCCAGCAGCTCCATTCTGAGCGCCACAGATACGCAGTATTTT
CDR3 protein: CASSSILSATDTQYF

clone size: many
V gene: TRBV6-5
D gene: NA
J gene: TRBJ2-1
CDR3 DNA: TGTGCCAGCAGACATACGACAGGTTCCCTCTCCTACAATGAGCAGTTCTTC
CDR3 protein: CASRHTTGSLSYNEQFF

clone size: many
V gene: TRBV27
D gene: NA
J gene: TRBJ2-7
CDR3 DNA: TGTGCCAGCAGTTTATCGGCGTTCTACGAGCAGTACTTC
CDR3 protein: CASSLSAFYEQYF

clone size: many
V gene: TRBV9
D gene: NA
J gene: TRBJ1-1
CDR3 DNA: TGTGCCAGCAGCGTAGCTACAGTGGGGACTGAAGCTTTCTTT
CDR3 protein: CASSVATVGTEAFF

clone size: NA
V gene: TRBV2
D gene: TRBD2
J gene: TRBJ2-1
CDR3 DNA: TGTGCCAGCAGTGAAGCTACATGGTCTAGCGGGAGGGATGAGCAGTTCTTC
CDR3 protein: CASSEATWSSGRDEQFF

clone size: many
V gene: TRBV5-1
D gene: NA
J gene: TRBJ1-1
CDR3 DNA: TGCGCCAGCAGCTTGGCCTTGGGGCGGGAAGCTTTCTTT
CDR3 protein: CASSLALGREAFF

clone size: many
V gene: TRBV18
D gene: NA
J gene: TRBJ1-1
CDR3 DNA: TGTGCCAGCTCACCACTATCGGGGCGTCGGACTGAAGCTTTCTTT
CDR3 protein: CASSPLSGRRTEAFF

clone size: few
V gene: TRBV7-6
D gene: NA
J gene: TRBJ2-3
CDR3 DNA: TGTGCCAGCAGACCCCCCGCGGGGTGGTCAGATACGCAGTATTTT
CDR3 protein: CASRPPAGWSDTQYF

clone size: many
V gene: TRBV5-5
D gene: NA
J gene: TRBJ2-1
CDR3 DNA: TGTGCCAGCAGCTTGGACTCGGGGCGAACCTACAATGAGCAGTTCTTC
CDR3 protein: CASSLDSGRTYNEQFF

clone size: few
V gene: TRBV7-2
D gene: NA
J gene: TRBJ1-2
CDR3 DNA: TGTGCCAGCAGCTTAGAAGTGCCCGGGGGCTACACCTTC
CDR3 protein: CASSLEVPGGYTF

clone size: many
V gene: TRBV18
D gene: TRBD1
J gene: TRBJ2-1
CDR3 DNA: TGTGCCAGCTCACCCCTTTACCGGGACAGGGGCTACAATGAGCAGTTCTTC
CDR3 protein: CASSPLYRDRGYNEQFF

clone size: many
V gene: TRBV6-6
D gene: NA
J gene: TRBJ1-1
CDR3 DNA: TGTGCCAGCAGTTACGGCAGCACTGAAGCTTTCTTT
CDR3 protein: CASSYGSTEAFF

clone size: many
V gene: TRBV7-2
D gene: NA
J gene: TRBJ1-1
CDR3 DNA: TGTGCCAGCAGCTTAGAACCTGGATTAACTGAAGCTTTCTTT
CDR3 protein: CASSLEPGLTEAFF

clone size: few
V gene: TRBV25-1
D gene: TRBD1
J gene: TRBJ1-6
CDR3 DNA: TGTGCCAGCAGTGATACGGGACAGAACTATAATTCACCCCTCCACTTT
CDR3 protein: CASSDTGQNYNSPLHF

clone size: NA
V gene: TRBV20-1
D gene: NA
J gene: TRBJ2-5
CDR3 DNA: TGCAGTGCTCCAATGGGGGGGCAAGAGTCCCAGTACTTT
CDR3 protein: CSAPMGGQESQYF

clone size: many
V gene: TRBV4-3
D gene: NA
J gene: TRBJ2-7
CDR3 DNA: TGCGCCAGCAGCCAAGAGGGCGGGTCGTACGAGCAGTACTTC
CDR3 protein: CASSQEGGSYEQYF

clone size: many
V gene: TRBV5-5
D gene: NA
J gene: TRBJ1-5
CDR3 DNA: TGTGCCAGCAGCTTGTATTACAGCAATCAGCCCCAGCATTTT
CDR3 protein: CASSLYYSNQPQHF

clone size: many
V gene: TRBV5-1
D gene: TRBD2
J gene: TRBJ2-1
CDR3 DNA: TGCGCCAGCAGCTCCAGCGGGACTAGAATCGCAAATGAGCAGTTCTTC
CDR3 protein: CASSSSGTRIANEQFF

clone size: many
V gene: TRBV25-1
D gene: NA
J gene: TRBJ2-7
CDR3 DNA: TGTGCCAGCAGGTCCGGGAACCTGGACGAGCAGTACTTC
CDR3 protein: CASRSGNLDEQYF

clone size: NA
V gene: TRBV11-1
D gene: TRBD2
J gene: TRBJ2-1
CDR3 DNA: TGTGCCAGCAGCTTCGGACTAGCGGGGGCCTTGAGCTCCTACAATGAGCAGTTCTTC
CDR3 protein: CASSFGLAGALSSYNEQFF

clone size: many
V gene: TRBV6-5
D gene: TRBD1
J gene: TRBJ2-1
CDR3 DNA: TGTGCCAGCAGTTTCCCGGACAGGGAGAATGAGCAGTTCTTC
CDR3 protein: CASSFPDRENEQFF

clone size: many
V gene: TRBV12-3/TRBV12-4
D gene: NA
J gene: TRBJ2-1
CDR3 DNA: TGTGCCAGCAGCCAAGGGCCCAATGAGCAGTTCTTC
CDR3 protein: CASSQGPNEQFF

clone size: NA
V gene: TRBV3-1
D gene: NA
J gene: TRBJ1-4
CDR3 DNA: TGTGCCAGCAGCCAAGTTGAGAGGCTGTTTTTT
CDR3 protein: CASSQVERLFF

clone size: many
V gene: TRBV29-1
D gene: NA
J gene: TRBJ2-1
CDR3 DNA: TGCAGCGTTGATCCGGGGAAGAGGAATGAGCAGTTCTTC
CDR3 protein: CSVDPGKRNEQFF

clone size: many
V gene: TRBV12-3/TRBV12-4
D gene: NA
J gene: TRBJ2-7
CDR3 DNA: TGTGCCAGCACCCCGTCCCGGGACGGGTACGAGCAGTACTTC
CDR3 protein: CASTPSRDGYEQYF

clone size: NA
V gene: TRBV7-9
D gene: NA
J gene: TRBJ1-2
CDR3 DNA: TGTGCCATGGGACCGAGGGTCTTCTTCGGCTACACCTTC
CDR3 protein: CAMGPRVFFGYTF

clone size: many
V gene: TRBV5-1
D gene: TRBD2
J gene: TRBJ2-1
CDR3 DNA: TGCGCCAGCAGCGGGGGGGACGTCCACAATGAGCAGTTCTTC
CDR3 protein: CASSGGDVHNEQFF

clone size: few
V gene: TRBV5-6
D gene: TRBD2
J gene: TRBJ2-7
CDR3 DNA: TGTGCCAGCAGCTTGGAACTAGCGGGACTCTCCTACGAGCAGTACTTC
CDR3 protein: CASSLELAGLSYEQYF

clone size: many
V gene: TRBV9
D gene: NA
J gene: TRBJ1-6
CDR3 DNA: TGTGCCAGCAGCCCTCGGGACGGTAATTCACCCCTCCACTTT
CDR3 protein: CASSPRDGNSPLHF

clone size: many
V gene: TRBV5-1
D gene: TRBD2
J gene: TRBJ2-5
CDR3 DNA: TGCGCCAGCGGACCGGGACTAGCAGAAGAGACCCAGTACTTC
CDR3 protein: CASGPGLAEETQYF

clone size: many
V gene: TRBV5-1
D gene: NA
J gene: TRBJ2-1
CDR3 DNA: TGCGCCAGCAGCTCCGGGACACGAAATGAGCAGTTCTTC
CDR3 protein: CASSSGTRNEQFF

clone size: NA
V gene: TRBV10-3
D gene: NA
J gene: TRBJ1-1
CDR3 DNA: TGTGCCATACGGGACCCAATGAACACTGAAGCTTTCTTT
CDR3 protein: CAIRDPMNTEAFF

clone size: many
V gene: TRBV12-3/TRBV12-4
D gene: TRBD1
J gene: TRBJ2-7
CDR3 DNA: TGTGCCAGCAGTCACCCGGGACAGGGAGCCTACGAGCAGTACTTC
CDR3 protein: CASSHPGQGAYEQYF